A single sample is the source of the 16 T cell receptor beta chains below, sequenced in a study of graft-versus-host responses after intestinal transplantation. Some clones are missing from TCRdb's copy, which holds only in-frame ones; the method was immunoSEQ multiplex PCR. The sample yields some 35,000 clones, 94% seen once. These receptors are not linked to any known antigen. This material consisted of unstimulated CD4+ T cells sorted from spleen or lymph node cells, taken before transplant. Receptors were obtained from a human donor who was the organ donor for an intestinal transplant.

In this sample, this clone turned up a few times. The V and J genes are TRBV7-3 and TRBJ2-7, with TRBD1 identical over 10 bases. The germline V gene encodes CDR1 SGHTA and CDR2 FQGTGA. The CDR3 runs 14 residues. V trimming: 5 bases; J trimming: 4 bases; junction bases outside the gene matches: 5. The CDR3 sequence: CASSPGTGAYEQYF. The CDR3 DNA reads TGTGCCAGCAGCCCTGGGACAGGGGCATACGAGCAGTACTTC.

The J gene is TRBJ1-2, the V gene TRBV4-1, with unresolved D. The V gene lost 6 bases and the J gene lost 5 bases, with 19 bases spanning the gap. The CDR3 runs 15 residues. Germline CDR1 MGHRA, CDR2 YSYEKL. The CDR3 loop is CASRPTAGSQYGYTF. The CDR3 DNA is TGCGCCAGCAGACCTACGGCGGGGTCCCAATATGGCTACACCTTC.

V and J are TRBV7-9 and TRBJ2-3; D unclear. V lost 1 base and J lost 3, with 2 bases in between. The germline gives CDR1 SEHNR, CDR2 FQNEAQ (reference sequence). The length of the CDR3 is 12 residues. The CDR3, as DNA: TGTGCCAGCAGCTTAGAAACAGATACGCAGTATTTT. Its translation: CASSLETDTQYF.

This chain links TRBV7-3 with TRBJ2-1; 14 nucleotides line up with TRBD2. This CDR3 contains 16 residues. CDR1 and CDR2 (germline): SGHTA, FQGTGA. V lost 1 base, J lost 9 bases, and 5 bases stayed unmatched. CDR3 loop: CASSLIGTSGGGEQFF. In nucleotides, the CDR3 is TGTGCCAGCAGCTTAATAGGGACTAGCGGGGGCGGTGAGCAGTTCTTC.

The chain combines TRBV9 with TRBJ2-5, with D unresolved. Germline CDR1 SGDLS, CDR2 YYNGEE. The germline V and J ends were trimmed by 0 bases and 5 bases, with 8 bases remaining between them. CDR3 length: 13 amino acids. This CDR3 is CASSVGVYETQYF. The CDR3 DNA follows: TGTGCCAGCAGCGTAGGCGTTTACGAGACCCAGTACTTC.

The rearrangement links TRBV30 to TRBJ2-5; tentatively, D is TRBD1 (6 bases). Germline assignment: CDR1 GTSNPN and CDR2 SVGIG (reference sequence). V lost 2 bases, J lost 4 bases, and 11 bases lay in between. The CDR3 spans 13 residues. The DNA for the CDR3 is TGTGCCTGGAGTAGCCAGGGGAGAGAGACCCAGTACTTC. Translation gives CAWSSQGRETQYF. The entire variable domain, with the rest obtained from reference TRBV30 and TRBJ2-5, is as follows: SQTIHQWPATLVQPVGSPLSLECTVEGTSNPNLYWYRQAAGRGLQLLFYSVGIGQISSEVPQNLSASRPQDRQFILSSKKLLLSDSGFYLCAWSSQGRETQYFGPGTRLLVL.

The rearrangement links TRBV28 to TRBJ1-1, with 7 nucleotides matching TRBD1. Germline V gives CDR1 MDHEN, CDR2 SYDVKM. With V trimmed by 6 bases and J by 4 bases, 8 bases remained unmatched. The CDR3 extends over 14 amino acids. CDR3 nucleotides: TGTGCCAGCAGATACAGGGGCTGGGGCACTGAAGCTTTCTTT. Protein: CASRYRGWGTEAFF. The complete variable domain, with remaining parts taken from reference TRBV28 and TRBJ1-1, reads DVKVTQSSRYLVKRTGEKVFLECVQDMDHENMFWYRQDPGLGLRLIYFSYDVKMKEKGDIPEGYSVSREKKERFSLILESASTNQTSMYLCASRYRGWGTEAFFGQGTRLTVV.

The genes are TRBV5-1 and TRBJ1-4; 8 bases line up with TRBD1. This CDR3 contains 14 residues. V lost 0 bases, J lost 7 bases, and 2 bases stayed unmatched. The V gene's germline CDR1 is SGHRS and CDR2 YFSETQ. CDR3: CASSLAGGSEKLFF. In DNA, the CDR3 is TGCGCCAGCAGCTTGGCAGGGGGCAGTGAAAAACTGTTTTTT.

The DNA for the CDR3 is TGTGCCAGCAGTTCACCGATTGACAGGGCAAAGTACTTC. Translating gives CASSSPIDRAKYF. J is TRBJ2-7 and V is TRBV6-5; 7 nucleotides agree with TRBD1. The CDR3 has 13 residues. Unmatched junction bases numbered 11, after V lost 4 bases and J lost 11 bases. The germline V gene has CDR1 MNHEY and CDR2 SVGAGI.

This clone showed up just once. Written as DNA, the CDR3 is TGTGCCTGGACCGACAGGGATCATGGCTACACCTTC. As protein: CAWTDRDHGYTF. The chain carries TRBV30 and TRBJ1-2; 7 bases agree with TRBD1. This CDR3 has 12 amino acids. Germline lookup yields CDR1 GTSNPN and CDR2 SVGIG (reference sequence). V was clipped by 4 bases and J by 6 bases; unmatched bases: 5. The whole variable domain, remainder taken from reference TRBV30 and TRBJ1-2, is SQTIHQWPATLVQPVGSPLSLECTVEGTSNPNLYWYRQAAGRGLQLLFYSVGIGQISSEVPQNLSASRPQDRQFILSSKKLLLSDSGFYLCAWTDRDHGYTFGSGTRLTVV.

The chain carries TRBV7-2 and TRBJ1-5, with TRBD1 matching over 7 bases. Germline V gene data show CDR1 as SGHTA and CDR2 as FQGNSA. The ends lost 1 base at V and 0 bases at J; junction bases unmatched: 6. The CDR3 runs 17 residues. The DNA for the CDR3 is TGTGCCAGCAGCTTAGATCCGGGACAGCTTAGCAATCAGCCCCAGCATTTT. This gives the protein CASSLDPGQLSNQPQHF.

V and J are TRBV7-2 and TRBJ2-5, with unresolved D. Trimming cost V 2 bases and J 4 bases, with 8 bases left between them. This CDR3 is built from 13 residues. CDR1 and CDR2 from the germline V gene are SGHTA and FQGNSA. The CDR3 protein is CASSLTRSETQYF. The CDR3 bases are TGTGCCAGCAGCTTAACCCGCTCAGAGACCCAGTACTTC.

The V call is TRBV6-1, the J call TRBJ2-1, with D unresolved. This CDR3 comprises 13 residues. The germline CDR1 and CDR2 sequences are MNHNS and SASEGT. V lost 1 base, J lost 5 bases, and 6 bases lay in between. The DNA for the CDR3 is TGTGCCAGCAGTGAAGGGCGGCACAATGAGCAGTTCTTC. Translating gives CASSEGRHNEQFF.

Only a few counts were recorded for this clone. V usage is TRBV10-3 and J usage is TRBJ1-6; no clear D. V was trimmed by 3 bases and J by 12 bases, leaving 12 bases between them. Germline V CDR1 and CDR2: ENHRY, SYGVKD. CDR3 size: 13 residues. The CDR3 reads CAISEGPGIPLHF. The DNA of the CDR3 is TGTGCCATCAGTGAAGGTCCCGGCATACCCCTCCACTTT.

V is TRBV7-3 and J is TRBJ2-2; D remains ambiguous. Germline V gene data show CDR1 as SGHTA and CDR2 as FQGTGA. Trimming removed 1 base from V and 4 bases from J, with 13 bases in between. This CDR3 has 16 amino acids. The CDR3 loop reads CASSLNSGGITGELFF. The DNA for the CDR3 is TGTGCCAGCAGCTTAAACTCGGGTGGGATCACCGGGGAGCTGTTTTTT.

In this sample, this clone turned up once. The CDR3 region is CASSLGAHYPYEQYF. In DNA form, the CDR3 reads TGTGCCAGCAGCTTAGGGGCACACTACCCATACGAGCAGTACTTC. V is TRBV11-2 and J is TRBJ2-7, with D unresolved. Per the germline V gene, CDR1 is SGHAT and CDR2 is FQNNGV. Trimming shortened V by 1 base and J by 4 bases, and 14 bases separated the two germline ends. The CDR3 loop spans 15 amino acids.